This T cell receptor (beta chain) was identified in a study of blood T cells in healthy people across ages. The germline V gene has CDR1 SQVTM and CDR2 ANQGSEA. This CDR3 is 14 amino acids long. V lost 6 bases, J lost 8 bases, and 15 bases stayed unmatched. PCR was performed a second time for about 7 to 11 cycles using a sample-barcoded 5' primer and a J-beta primer mix. TCRdb reanalysed the 5' RACE reads using MiXCR and keeps one entry per CDR3 protein. The repertoire holds 1,500,000 or so distinct CDR3 sequences, with approximately 59% as singletons. The receptor was derived from a man younger than 35 in good health. The sequencing input was blood. V gene TRBV29-1 combines with J gene TRBJ1-2; TRBD1 matches 7 bases. The CDR3 DNA is TGCAGCGTGGTAACGAGGGGGCGCGATCAAGGCTACACCTTC. Protein product: CSVVTRGRDQGYTF. The full variable domain, completed using reference TRBV29-1 and TRBJ1-2, is SAVISQKPSRDICQRGTSLTIQCQVDSQVTMMFWYRQQPGQSLTLIATANQGSEATYESGFVIDKFPISRPNLTFSTLTVSNMSPEDSSIYLCSVVTRGRDQGYTFGSGTRLTVV.